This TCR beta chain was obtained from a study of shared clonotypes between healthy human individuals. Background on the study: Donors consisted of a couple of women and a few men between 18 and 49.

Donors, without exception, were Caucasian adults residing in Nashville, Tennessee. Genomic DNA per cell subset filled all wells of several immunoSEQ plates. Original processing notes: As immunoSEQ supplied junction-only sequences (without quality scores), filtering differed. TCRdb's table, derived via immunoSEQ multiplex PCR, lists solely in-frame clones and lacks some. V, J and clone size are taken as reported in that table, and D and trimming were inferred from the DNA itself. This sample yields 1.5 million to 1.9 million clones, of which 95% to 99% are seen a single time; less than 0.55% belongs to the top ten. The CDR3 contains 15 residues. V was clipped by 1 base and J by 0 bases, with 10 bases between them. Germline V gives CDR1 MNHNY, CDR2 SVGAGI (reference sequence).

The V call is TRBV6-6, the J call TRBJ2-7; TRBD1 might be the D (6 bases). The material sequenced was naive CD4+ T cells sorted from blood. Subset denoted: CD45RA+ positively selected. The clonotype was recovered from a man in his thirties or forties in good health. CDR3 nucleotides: TGTGCCAGCAGTTACTATCGGGACACCTCCTACGAGCAGTACTTC. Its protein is CASSYYRDTSYEQYF.